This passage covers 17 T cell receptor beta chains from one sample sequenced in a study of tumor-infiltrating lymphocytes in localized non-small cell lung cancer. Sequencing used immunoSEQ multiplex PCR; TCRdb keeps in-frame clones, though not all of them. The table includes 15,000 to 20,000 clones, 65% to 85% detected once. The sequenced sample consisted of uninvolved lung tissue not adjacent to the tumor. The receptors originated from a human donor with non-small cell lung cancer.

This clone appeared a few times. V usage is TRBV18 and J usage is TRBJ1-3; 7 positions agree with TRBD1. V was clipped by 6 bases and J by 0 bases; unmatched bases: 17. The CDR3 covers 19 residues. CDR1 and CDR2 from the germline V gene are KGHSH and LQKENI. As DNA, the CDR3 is TGTGCCAGCTCCTTGTGGGACAGCTTTAAAGAAATCTCTGGAAACACCATATATTTT. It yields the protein CASSLWDSFKEISGNTIYF.

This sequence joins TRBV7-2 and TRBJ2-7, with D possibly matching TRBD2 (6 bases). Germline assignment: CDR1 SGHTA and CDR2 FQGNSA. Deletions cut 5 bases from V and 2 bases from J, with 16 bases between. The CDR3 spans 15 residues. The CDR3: CASSLGGVDTYEQYF. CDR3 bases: TGTGCCAGCAGCCTGGGGGGTGTGGATACCTACGAGCAGTACTTC.

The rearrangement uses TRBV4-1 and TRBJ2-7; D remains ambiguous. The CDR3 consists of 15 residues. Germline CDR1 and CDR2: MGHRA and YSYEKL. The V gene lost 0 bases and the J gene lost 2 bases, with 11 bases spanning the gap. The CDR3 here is CASSQDPADAYEQYF. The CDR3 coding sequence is TGCGCCAGCAGCCAAGATCCGGCGGACGCCTACGAGCAGTACTTC.

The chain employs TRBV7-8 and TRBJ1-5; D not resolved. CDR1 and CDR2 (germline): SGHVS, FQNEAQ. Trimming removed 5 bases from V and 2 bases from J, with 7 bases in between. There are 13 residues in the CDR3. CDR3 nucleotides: TGTGCCAGCAGCCCCGGCGGCAATCAGCCCCAGCATTTT. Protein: CASSPGGNQPQHF.

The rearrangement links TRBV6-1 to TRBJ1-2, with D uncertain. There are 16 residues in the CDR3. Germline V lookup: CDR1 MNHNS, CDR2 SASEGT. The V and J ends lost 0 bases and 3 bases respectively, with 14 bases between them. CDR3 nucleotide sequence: TGTGCCAGCAGTGAAGCGATGAAAGCCTCGTACTATGGCTACACCTTC. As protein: CASSEAMKASYYGYTF.

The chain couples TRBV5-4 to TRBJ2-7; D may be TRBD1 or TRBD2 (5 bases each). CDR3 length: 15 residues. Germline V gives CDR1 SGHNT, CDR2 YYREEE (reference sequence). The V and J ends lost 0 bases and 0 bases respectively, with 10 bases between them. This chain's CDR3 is CASSLVGASSYEQYF. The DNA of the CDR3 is TGTGCCAGCAGCTTGGTCGGGGCTAGCTCCTACGAGCAGTACTTC.

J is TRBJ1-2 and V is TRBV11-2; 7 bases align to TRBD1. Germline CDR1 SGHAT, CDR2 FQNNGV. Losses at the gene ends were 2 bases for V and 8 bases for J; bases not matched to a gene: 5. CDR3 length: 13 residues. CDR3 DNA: TGTGCCAGCAGCTTAATACTAGGGGGCGGCTACACCTTC. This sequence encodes CASSLILGGGYTF.

This chain's CDR3 is CATSRDRGFIGYTF. The CDR3, as DNA: TGTGCCACCAGCAGAGACAGGGGCTTTATTGGCTACACCTTC. The chain employs TRBV15 and TRBJ1-2, with D possibly TRBD1 on 6 matching bases. V was clipped by 0 bases and J by 7 bases, with 12 bases between them. Per the germline V gene, CDR1 is LNHNV and CDR2 is YYDKDF (reference sequence). The CDR3 is 14 amino acids.

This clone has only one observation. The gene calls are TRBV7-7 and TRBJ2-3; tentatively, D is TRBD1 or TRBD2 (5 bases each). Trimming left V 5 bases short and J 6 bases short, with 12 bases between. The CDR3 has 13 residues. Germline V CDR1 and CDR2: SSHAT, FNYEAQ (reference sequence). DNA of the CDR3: TGTGCCAGCAGCAGGGACCGGGGCGATACGCAGTATTTT. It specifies CASSRDRGDTQYF.

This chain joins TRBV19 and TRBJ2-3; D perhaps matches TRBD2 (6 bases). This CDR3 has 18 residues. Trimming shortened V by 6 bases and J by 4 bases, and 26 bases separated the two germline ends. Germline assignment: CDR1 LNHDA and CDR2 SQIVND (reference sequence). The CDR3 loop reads CASSMGLLRESMADTQYF. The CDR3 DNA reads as TGTGCCAGTAGCATGGGGCTCCTTCGGGAGAGCATGGCAGATACGCAGTATTTT.

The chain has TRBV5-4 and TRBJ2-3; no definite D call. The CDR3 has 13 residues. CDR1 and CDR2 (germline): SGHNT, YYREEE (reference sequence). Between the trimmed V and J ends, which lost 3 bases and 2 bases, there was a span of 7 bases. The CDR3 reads CASSSLSTDTQYF. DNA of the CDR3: TGTGCCAGCAGCTCCCTATCCACAGATACGCAGTATTTT.

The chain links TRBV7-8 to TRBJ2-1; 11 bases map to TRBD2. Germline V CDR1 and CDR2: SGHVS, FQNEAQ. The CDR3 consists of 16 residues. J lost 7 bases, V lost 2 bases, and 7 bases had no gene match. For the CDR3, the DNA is TGTGCCAGCAGCTTATACCGACTAGCGGGGTATAATGAGCAGTTCTTC. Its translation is CASSLYRLAGYNEQFF.

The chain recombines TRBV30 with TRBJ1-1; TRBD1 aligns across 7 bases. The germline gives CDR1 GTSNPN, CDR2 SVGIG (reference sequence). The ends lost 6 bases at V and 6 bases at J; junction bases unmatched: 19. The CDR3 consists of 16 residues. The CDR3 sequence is CACPPKGGSPDAEAFF. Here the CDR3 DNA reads TGTGCCTGCCCACCAAAAGGGGGCAGCCCAGACGCTGAAGCTTTCTTT.

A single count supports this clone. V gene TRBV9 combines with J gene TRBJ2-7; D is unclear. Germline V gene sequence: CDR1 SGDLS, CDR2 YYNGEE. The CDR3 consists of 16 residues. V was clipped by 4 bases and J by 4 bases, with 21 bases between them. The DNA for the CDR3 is TGTGCCAGCAGCAAAACCCCAGATGTTGTACTTTACGAGCAGTACTTC. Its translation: CASSKTPDVVLYEQYF. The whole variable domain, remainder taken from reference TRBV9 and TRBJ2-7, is DSGVTQTPKHLITATGQRVTLRCSPRSGDLSVYWYQQSLDQGLQFLIQYYNGEERAKGNILERFSAQQFPDLHSELNLSSLELGDSALYFCASSKTPDVVLYEQYFGPGTRLTVT.

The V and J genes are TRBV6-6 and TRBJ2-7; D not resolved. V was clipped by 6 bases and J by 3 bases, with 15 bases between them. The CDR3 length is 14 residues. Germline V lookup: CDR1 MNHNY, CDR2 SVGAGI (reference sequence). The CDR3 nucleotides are TGTGCCAGCAGCCAGGACCGGATGAACTACGAGCAGTACTTC. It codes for CASSQDRMNYEQYF.

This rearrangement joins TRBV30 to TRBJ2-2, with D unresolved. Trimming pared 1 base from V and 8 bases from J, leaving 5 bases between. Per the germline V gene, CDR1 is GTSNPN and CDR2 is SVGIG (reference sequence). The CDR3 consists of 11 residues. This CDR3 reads CAWSEPGELFF. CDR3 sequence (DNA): TGTGCCTGGAGTGAGCCTGGGGAGCTGTTTTTT.

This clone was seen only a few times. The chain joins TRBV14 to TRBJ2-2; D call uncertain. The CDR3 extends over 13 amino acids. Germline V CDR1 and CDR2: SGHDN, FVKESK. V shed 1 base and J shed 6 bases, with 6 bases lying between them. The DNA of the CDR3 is TGTGCCAGCAGCCAAGTGTTATCCGGGGAGCTGTTTTTT. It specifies CASSQVLSGELFF.